The 23 T cell receptor beta chains presented below share a single source sample, sequenced in a study of breast tumors, draining lymph nodes, adjacent tissues. Breast cancer patients provided tissue from their axillary draining lymph nodes. TCRdb reprocessed the multiplex PCR reads via MiXCR and lists one record per CDR3 protein. The sample lists about 89,000 distinct CDR3 sequences, approximately 30% occurring once. The sequenced material came from axillary lymph node tissue. These receptors all stem from a female donor with breast cancer. Some clones in this sample may be carry-over from other donors' samples.

This clonotype was counted many times. V is TRBV5-1 and J is TRBJ2-7; 9 nucleotides align to TRBD2. With 3 bases clipped from V and 0 bases from J, the junction kept 7 bases outside the gene matches. Per the germline V gene, CDR1 is SGHRS and CDR2 is YFSETQ. The length of the CDR3 is 16 residues. CDR3 DNA sequence: TGCGCCAGCAGCTGGGGGGCTAGCGGGATCTCCTACGAGCAGTACTTC. Translated, it gives CASSWGASGISYEQYF.

This clonotype appeared a few times. V is TRBV6-2 or TRBV6-3 and J is TRBJ2-1; 7 bases align to TRBD2. V gave up 7 bases and J gave up 0 bases; unmatched junction bases: 3. The CDR3 is 14 amino acids. Germline V gene lookup returns CDR1 MNHEY and CDR2 SVGEGT. The DNA for the CDR3 is TGTGCCAGCATGGGAGGGAGCTCCTACAATGAGCAGTTCTTC. This encodes CASMGGSSYNEQFF.

This clonotype was counted ten times or more. The V call is TRBV12-5, the J call TRBJ2-3; 11 bases match TRBD2. Germline loops: CDR1 LGHNT, CDR2 FRNRAP. With 1 base clipped from V and 4 bases from J, the junction kept 1 base outside the gene matches. The CDR3 length is 15 residues. The CDR3 coding sequence is TGTGCTAGTGGTTTGGGACTAGCGGGATCAGATACGCAGTATTTT. As protein: CASGLGLAGSDTQYF.

This clonotype was found many times. V gene TRBV28 combines with J gene TRBJ2-7; the match to TRBD2 covers 14 bases. The CDR3 is made up of 14 amino acids. Germline CDR1 is MDHEN and CDR2 is SYDVKM. Trimming at V came to 6 bases and at J to 5 bases, leaving 3 bases not matched to a gene. CDR3 protein: CASRGTSGSDEQYF. Here the CDR3 DNA reads TGTGCCAGCAGGGGGACTAGCGGGAGCGACGAGCAGTACTTC.

This clonotype appeared many times. This chain joins TRBV24-1 and TRBJ2-1; D unclear. The CDR3 is 12 amino acids. V lost 9 bases, J lost 6 bases, and 11 bases lay in between. Germline V gene data show CDR1 as KGHDR and CDR2 as SFDVKD. The CDR3 DNA reads TGTGCCACCTCCGGACGGATCAATGAGCAGTTCTTC. Translating gives CATSGRINEQFF.

This clonotype was seen repeatedly, ten times or more. The chain employs TRBV5-6 and TRBJ1-2, with no clear D. The CDR3 contains 12 residues. Germline assignment: CDR1 SGHDT and CDR2 YYEEEE. V gave up 3 bases and J gave up 6 bases, with 9 bases separating them. The CDR3 region is CASSSASHGYTF. CDR3 in DNA: TGTGCCAGCAGCTCGGCCAGCCATGGCTACACCTTC.

The genes are TRBV6-2 or TRBV6-3 and TRBJ2-1; the D gene is possibly TRBD1 (5 bases). In germline, CDR1 is MNHEY, CDR2 SVGEGT. V dropped 5 bases and J dropped 6 bases, with 14 bases sitting between them. The CDR3 is 14 residues long. CDR3 nucleotide sequence: TGTGCCAGCAGTCGACAGCCACTATTCAATGAGCAGTTCTTC. Translation: CASSRQPLFNEQFF.

The chain uses TRBV11-3 and TRBJ1-1; D is unclear. Trimming took off 5 bases at V and 1 base at J, with 14 bases between the two ends. Per germline, CDR1 SGHNT and CDR2 YENEEA. The CDR3 extends over 15 amino acids. CDR3 protein: CASSHRVGKNTEAFF. CDR3 bases: TGTGCCAGCAGCCACCGGGTTGGGAAGAACACTGAAGCTTTCTTT.

About this clonotype: Because the CDR3 is missing its conserved closing phenylalanine or tryptophan, this is likely a read error. The chain is built from TRBV19 and TRBJ1-6; possible D gene TRBD1, 5 bases. Germline V gives CDR1 LNHDA, CDR2 SQIVND (reference sequence). This CDR3 region has 16 residues. The CDR3 DNA sequence: TGTGTCAGTCGTAGGGATGGGGGTATCAATAATTCACCCCTCCACTCT. Translating gives CVSRRDGGINNSPLHS.

This clonotype has a count of ten or more. The chain combines TRBV29-1 with TRBJ2-7, with TRBD2 matching 10 bases. The CDR3 totals 15 residues. J lost 1 base, V lost 7 bases, and 10 bases had no gene match. Germline assignment: CDR1 SQVTM and CDR2 ANQGSEA. In DNA form, the CDR3 reads TGCAGCGCCTTGAGAAGGACTAGCGGATCCTACGAGCAGTACTTC. The encoded protein is CSALRRTSGSYEQYF.

This clonotype was seen repeatedly, ten times or more. The chain is built from TRBV20-1 and TRBJ2-3; 7 nucleotides align to TRBD2. Trimming at V came to 6 bases and at J to 3 bases, leaving 15 bases not matched to a gene. CDR1 and CDR2 (germline): DFQATT, SNEGSKA (reference sequence). CDR3 length: 16 amino acids. In nucleotides, the CDR3 is TGCAGTGCCGCGTTTGGAGAAGCGGGACCTACAGATACGCAGTATTTT. Amino acid sequence: CSAAFGEAGPTDTQYF.

As for this clonotype: With a much larger clone just one base away, this may be a read error. The chain combines TRBV28 with TRBJ1-2, with D tentatively TRBD1 (6 bases). Germline V gives CDR1 MDHEN, CDR2 SYDVKM. The length of the CDR3 is 17 residues. The CDR3 is CASSFTGWGQQSRGYAF. The CDR3 region has the DNA TGTGCCAGCAGTTTTACGGGATGGGGACAACAGTCGAGAGGCTACGCCTTC.

The chain combines TRBV29-1 with TRBJ2-1; 15 bases match TRBD2. CDR1 and CDR2 (germline): SQVTM, ANQGSEA. The CDR3 is 15 amino acids. Germline trimming cut 6 bases from V and 5 bases from J; bases unmatched to any gene: 5. CDR3 loop: CSVGTSGRSNNEQFF. CDR3 DNA: TGCAGCGTCGGGACTAGCGGGAGGTCTAACAATGAGCAGTTCTTC.

With respect to this clonotype: Germline is not matched at one junction end, which may reflect a read error. The chain uses TRBV7-9 and TRBJ1-4, with TRBD1 matching 7 bases. This CDR3 region has 15 residues. Germline-derived CDR1 and CDR2 are SEHNR and FQNEAQ (reference sequence). The DNA for the CDR3 is TGTGCCAGCAGTTCCTGGGACAGAGCCAATGAAAAACTGCTCTTT. It is translated as CASSSWDRANEKLLF.

This clonotype occurred many times. The chain employs TRBV11-2 and TRBJ2-3; D is possibly TRBD2 (5 bases). Per the germline V gene, CDR1 is SGHAT and CDR2 is FQNNGV. The CDR3 runs 14 residues. V was clipped by 8 bases and J by 2 bases, with 14 bases between them. The CDR3 DNA is TGTGCCAGCGATCAAGGACTCCCCACAGATACGCAGTATTTT. Amino acid sequence: CASDQGLPTDTQYF.

V gene TRBV19 combines with J gene TRBJ2-5, with 12 bases matching TRBD2. V was pared by 7 bases and J by 5 bases, with 11 bases of the junction left unmatched. The CDR3 covers 16 residues. Germline V lookup: CDR1 LNHDA, CDR2 SQIVND (reference sequence). The CDR3 loop is CASNQAGLAGLETQYF. The CDR3 DNA sequence: TGTGCCAGTAACCAGGCGGGACTAGCGGGCTTGGAGACCCAGTACTTC.

This sequence joins TRBV20-1 and TRBJ1-1; D gene uncertain. The V gene's germline CDR1 is DFQATT and CDR2 SNEGSKA (reference sequence). Trimming left V 6 bases short and J 7 bases short, with 12 bases between. This CDR3 comprises 11 residues. CDR3 sequence: CSATSVDEAFF. The CDR3 DNA sequence: TGCAGTGCGACATCCGTAGATGAAGCTTTCTTT.

The chain links TRBV15 to TRBJ1-1, with D maybe TRBD1 (5 bases). The germline V and J ends were trimmed by 3 bases and 7 bases, with 24 bases remaining between them. The CDR3 has 17 residues. Germline V CDR1 and CDR2: LNHNV, YYDKDF (reference sequence). DNA of the CDR3: TGTGCCACCAGCAGCACGCCTTCAGGGACGGAGGTTAATGAAGCTTTCTTT. Translating gives CATSSTPSGTEVNEAFF.

This clonotype was recorded many times. The chain has TRBV6-5 and TRBJ2-7; 10 bases are shared with TRBD2. V dropped 6 bases and J dropped 6; count of bases not matched to a gene: 8. The germline gives CDR1 MNHEY, CDR2 SVGAGI. This CDR3 region has 14 residues. CDR3 loop: CASSGRASGSEQYF. The CDR3 DNA reads as TGTGCCAGCAGCGGTAGGGCTAGCGGGAGCGAGCAGTACTTC.

In its sample, this clonotype was seen many times. The chain uses TRBV5-4 and TRBJ2-7; TRBD2 matches 9 bases. This CDR3 is 17 amino acids long. Germline values: CDR1 SGHNT, CDR2 YYREEE (reference sequence). The J segment lost 0 bases and the V segment lost 4 bases, leaving 11 bases of the junction unmatched. The CDR3 spells CASSKTLIAGASYEQYF. The CDR3 DNA reads as TGTGCCAGCAGCAAAACACTTATAGCGGGAGCCTCCTACGAGCAGTACTTC.

With regard to this clonotype: At one end, the junction sequence differs from germline, possibly due to a read error. The chain recombines TRBV7-3 with TRBJ2-3, with D possibly matching TRBD1 (5 bases). Germline values: CDR1 SGHTA, CDR2 FQGTGA. The CDR3 is 16 amino acids. The CDR3 region has the DNA TGTACCAGCAGCTTAACAGGCAGTCTCAGCACAGATACGCAGTATTTT. Its protein is CTSSLTGSLSTDTQYF. The full variable domain, completed using reference TRBV7-3 and TRBJ2-3, is GAGVSQTPSNKVTEKGKYVELRCDPISGHTALYWYRQSLGQGPEFLIYFQGTGAADDSGLPNDRFFAVRPEGSVSTLKIQRTERGDSAVYLCTSSLTGSLSTDTQYFGPGTRLTVL.

V gene TRBV6-5 combines with J gene TRBJ2-3, with 9 bases that match TRBD2. V lost 4 bases, J lost 4 bases, and 12 bases stayed unmatched. Germline loops: CDR1 MNHEY, CDR2 SVGAGI. This CDR3 is built from 17 residues. The CDR3 region is CASSSPRRGRAADTQYF. For the CDR3, the DNA is TGTGCCAGCAGTTCCCCTAGACGCGGGAGGGCCGCAGATACGCAGTATTTT.

The genes are TRBV19 and TRBJ1-1, with D possibly TRBD1 on 6 matching bases. Looked up from germline, CDR1 is LNHDA and CDR2 is SQIVND (reference sequence). V gave up 2 bases and J gave up 1 base, with 11 bases separating them. CDR3 size: 15 residues. In DNA form, the CDR3 reads TGTGCCAGTAGTATATCCCCGACAGGGAACACTGAAGCTTTCTTT. This translates into CASSISPTGNTEAFF.